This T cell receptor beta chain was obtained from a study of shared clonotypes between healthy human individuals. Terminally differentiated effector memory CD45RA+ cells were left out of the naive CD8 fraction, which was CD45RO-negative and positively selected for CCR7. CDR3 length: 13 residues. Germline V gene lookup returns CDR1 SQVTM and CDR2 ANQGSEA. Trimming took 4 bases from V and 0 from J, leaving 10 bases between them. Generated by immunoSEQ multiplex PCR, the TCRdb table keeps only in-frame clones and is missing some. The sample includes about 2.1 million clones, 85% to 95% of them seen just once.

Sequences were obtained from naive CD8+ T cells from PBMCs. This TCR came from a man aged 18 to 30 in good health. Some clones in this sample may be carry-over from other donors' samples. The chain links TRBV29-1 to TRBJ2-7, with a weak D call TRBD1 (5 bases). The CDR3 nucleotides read TGCAGCGTTGGGACACTCCGCTCCTACGAGCAGTACTTC. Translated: CSVGTLRSYEQYF.